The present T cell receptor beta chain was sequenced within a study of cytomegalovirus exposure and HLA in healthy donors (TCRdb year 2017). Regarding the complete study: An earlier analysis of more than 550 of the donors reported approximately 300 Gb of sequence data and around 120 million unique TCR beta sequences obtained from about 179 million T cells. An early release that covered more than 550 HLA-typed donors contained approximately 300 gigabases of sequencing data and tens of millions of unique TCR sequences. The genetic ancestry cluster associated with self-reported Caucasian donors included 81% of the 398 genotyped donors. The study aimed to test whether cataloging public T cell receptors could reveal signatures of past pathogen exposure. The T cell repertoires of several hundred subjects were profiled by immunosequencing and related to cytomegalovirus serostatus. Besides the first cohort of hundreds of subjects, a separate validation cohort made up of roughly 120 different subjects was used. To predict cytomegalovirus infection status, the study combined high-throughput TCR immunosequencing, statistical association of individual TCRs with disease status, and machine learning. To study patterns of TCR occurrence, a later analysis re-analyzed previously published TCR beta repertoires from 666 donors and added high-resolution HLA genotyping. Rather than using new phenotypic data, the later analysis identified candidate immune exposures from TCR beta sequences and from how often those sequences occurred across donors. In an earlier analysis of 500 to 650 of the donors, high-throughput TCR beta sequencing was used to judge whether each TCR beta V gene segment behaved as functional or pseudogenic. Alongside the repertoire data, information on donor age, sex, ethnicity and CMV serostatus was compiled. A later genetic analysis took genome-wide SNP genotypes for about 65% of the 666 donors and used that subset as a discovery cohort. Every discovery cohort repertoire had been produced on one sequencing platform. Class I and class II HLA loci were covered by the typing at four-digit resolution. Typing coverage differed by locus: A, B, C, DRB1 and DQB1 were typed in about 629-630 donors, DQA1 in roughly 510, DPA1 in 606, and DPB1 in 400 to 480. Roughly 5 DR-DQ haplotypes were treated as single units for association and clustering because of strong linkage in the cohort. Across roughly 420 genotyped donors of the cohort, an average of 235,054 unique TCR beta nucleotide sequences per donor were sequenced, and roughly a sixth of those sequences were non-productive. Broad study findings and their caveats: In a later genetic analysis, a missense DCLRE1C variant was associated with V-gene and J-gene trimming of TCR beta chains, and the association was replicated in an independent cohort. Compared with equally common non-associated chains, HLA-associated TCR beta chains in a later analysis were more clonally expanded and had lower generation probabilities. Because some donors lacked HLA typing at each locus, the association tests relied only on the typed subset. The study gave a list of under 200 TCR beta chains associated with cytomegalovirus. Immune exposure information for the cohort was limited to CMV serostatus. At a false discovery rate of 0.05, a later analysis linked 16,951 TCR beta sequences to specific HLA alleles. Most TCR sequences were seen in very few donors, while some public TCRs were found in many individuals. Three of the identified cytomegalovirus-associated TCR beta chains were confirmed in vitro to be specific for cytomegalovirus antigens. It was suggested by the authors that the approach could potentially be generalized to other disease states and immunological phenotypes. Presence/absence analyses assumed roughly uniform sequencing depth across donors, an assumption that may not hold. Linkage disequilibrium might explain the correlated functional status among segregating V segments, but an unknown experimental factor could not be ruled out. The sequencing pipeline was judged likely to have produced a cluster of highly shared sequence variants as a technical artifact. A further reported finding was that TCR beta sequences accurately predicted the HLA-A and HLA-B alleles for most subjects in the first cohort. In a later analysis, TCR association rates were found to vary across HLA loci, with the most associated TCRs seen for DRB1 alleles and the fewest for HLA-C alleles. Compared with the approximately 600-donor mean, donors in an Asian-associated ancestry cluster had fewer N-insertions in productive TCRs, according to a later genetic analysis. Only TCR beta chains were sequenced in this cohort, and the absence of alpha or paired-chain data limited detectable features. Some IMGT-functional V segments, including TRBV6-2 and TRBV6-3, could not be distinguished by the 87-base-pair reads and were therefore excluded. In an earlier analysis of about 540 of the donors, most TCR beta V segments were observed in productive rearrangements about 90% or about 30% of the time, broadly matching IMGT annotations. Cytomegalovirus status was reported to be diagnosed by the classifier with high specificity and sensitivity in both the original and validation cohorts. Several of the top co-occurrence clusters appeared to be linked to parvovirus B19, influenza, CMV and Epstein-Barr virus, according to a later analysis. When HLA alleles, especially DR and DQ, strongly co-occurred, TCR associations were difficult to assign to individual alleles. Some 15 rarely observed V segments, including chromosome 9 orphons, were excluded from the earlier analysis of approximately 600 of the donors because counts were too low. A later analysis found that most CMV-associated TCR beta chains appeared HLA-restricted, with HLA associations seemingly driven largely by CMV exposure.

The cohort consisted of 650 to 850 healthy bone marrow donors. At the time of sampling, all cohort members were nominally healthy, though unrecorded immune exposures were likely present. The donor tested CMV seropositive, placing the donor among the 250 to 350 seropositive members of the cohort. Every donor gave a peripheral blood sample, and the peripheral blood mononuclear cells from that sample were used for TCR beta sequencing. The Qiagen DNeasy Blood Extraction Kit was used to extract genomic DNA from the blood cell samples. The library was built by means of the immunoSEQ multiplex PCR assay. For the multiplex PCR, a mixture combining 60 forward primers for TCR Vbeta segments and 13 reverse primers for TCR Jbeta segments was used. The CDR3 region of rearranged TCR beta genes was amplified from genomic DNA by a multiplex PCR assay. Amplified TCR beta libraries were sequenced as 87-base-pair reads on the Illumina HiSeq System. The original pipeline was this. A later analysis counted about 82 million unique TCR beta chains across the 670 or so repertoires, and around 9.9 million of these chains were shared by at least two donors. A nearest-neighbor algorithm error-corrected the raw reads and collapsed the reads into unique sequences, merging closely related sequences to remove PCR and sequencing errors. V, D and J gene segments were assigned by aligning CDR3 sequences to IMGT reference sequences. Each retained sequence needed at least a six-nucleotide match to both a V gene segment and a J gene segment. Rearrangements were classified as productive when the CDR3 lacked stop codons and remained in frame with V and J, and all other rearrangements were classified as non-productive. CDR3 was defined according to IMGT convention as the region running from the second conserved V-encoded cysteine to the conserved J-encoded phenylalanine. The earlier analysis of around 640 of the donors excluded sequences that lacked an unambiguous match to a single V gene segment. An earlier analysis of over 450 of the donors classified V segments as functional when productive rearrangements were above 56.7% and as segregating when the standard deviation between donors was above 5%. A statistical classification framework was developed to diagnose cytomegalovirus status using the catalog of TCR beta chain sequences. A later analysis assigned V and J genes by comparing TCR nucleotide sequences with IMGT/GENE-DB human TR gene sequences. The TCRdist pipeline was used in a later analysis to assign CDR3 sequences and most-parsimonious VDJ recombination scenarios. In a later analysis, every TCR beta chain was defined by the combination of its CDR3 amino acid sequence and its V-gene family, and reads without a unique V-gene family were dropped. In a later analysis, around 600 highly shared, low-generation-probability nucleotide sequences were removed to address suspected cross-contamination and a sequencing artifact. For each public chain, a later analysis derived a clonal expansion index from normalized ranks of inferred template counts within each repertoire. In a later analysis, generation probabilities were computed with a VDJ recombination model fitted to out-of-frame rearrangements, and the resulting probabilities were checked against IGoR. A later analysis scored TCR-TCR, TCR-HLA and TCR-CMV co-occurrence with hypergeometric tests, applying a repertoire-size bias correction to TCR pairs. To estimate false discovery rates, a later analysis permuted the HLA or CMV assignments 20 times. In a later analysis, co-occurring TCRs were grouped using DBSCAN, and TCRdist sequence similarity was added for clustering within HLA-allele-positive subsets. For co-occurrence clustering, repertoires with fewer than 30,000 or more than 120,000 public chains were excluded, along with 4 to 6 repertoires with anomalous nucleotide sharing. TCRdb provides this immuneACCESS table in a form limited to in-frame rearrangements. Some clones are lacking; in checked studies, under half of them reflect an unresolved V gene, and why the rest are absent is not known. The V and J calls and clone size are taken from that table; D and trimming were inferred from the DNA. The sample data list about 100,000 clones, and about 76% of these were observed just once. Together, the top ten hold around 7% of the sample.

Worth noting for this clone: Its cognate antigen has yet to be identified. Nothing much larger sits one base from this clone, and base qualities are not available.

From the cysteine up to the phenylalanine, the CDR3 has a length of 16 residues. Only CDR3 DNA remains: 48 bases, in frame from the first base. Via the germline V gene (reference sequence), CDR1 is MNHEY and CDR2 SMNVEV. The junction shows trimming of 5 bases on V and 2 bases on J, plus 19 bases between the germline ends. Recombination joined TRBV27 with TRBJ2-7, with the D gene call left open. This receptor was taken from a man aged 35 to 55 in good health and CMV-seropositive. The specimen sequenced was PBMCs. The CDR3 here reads CASSPQYHTQAYEQYF. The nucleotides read TGTGCCAGCAGTCCGCAATACCACACTCAGGCCTACGAGCAGTACTTC.